The source of this TCR beta chain is a study of blood T cells in healthy people across ages. Study-level findings and limits: Aged donors had fewer naive CD4+ cells and lower diversity than long-lived donors.

Using a J-beta primer mix together with a sample-barcoded 5' primer, a second PCR was run for about 6 to 11 cycles. A 12-random-nucleotide template-switch adaptor tagged each cDNA molecule. TCRdb passed the 5' RACE reads through MiXCR, listing each CDR3 protein once. Counted here are about 1.8 million distinct CDR3 sequences, around 50% occurring once; the ten biggest clones make up roughly 2.1%. Comments on this clonotype: Antigen: not known.

Germline lookup yields CDR1 LGHNA and CDR2 YSLEER. The CDR3 totals 15 residues. V lost 1 base to trimming and J lost 0 bases, with 10 bases between them. This TCR was sampled from a woman between 40 and 55 years old in good health. The sample consisted of blood. The V gene is TRBV4-3, the J gene TRBJ2-7; D not certain. For the CDR3, the DNA is TGCGCCAGCAGCCAAGTCGACGAGAGCTCCTACGAGCAGTACTTC. Residues: CASSQVDESSYEQYF.